Listed below are T cell receptor beta chains from one sample, sequenced in a study of blood T cell repertoires in COVID-19. Sequenced by immunoSEQ multiplex PCR; TCRdb stores in-frame clones only, minus some. The sample contains about 160,000 clones, about 80% of which appear only once. The sequencing sample was made of PBMCs or T cells enriched from blood (not recorded which). Source of these receptors: an older woman who had recovered from COVID-19. CDR3s include the opening cysteine and the closing phenylalanine or tryptophan. Fields, in order: D gene, J gene, V gene, clone size, CDR3 protein, CDR3 DNA. A D gene is named only where the DNA matches it firmly. Rows give clone size only sometimes, using once, few, many, or a class for an expanded clone.

D gene: .; J gene: TRBJ2-7; V gene: TRBV3-1/TRBV3-2; clone size: .; CDR3 protein: CASSLQGVYEQYF; CDR3 DNA: TGTGCCAGCAGCTTGCAGGGTGTTTACGAGCAGTACTTC
D gene: .; J gene: TRBJ1-6; V gene: TRBV6-5; clone size: .; CDR3 protein: CASSYRERDSPLHF; CDR3 DNA: TGTGCCAGCAGTTACAGGGAGAGGGATTCACCCCTCCACTTT
D gene: TRBD1; J gene: TRBJ1-2; V gene: TRBV29-1; clone size: .; CDR3 protein: CSVDSGTGGWSGYTF; CDR3 DNA: TGCAGCGTTGATTCCGGGACAGGGGGCTGGAGTGGCTACACCTTC
D gene: TRBD2; J gene: TRBJ2-1; V gene: TRBV7-2; clone size: .; CDR3 protein: CASSLLAGDYNEQFF; CDR3 DNA: TGTGCCAGCAGCTTACTAGCGGGGGACTACAATGAGCAGTTCTTC
D gene: TRBD1; J gene: TRBJ2-7; V gene: TRBV18; clone size: .; CDR3 protein: CASSPNRDRGYEQYF; CDR3 DNA: TGTGCCAGCTCACCCAACCGGGACAGAGGATACGAGCAGTACTTC
D gene: TRBD1; J gene: TRBJ2-3; V gene: TRBV19; clone size: .; CDR3 protein: CASRGTGPDTQYF; CDR3 DNA: TGTGCCAGTAGAGGGACAGGGCCAGATACGCAGTATTTT
D gene: TRBD2; J gene: TRBJ2-3; V gene: TRBV3-1/TRBV3-2; clone size: .; CDR3 protein: CASSQVRTSKDTQYF; CDR3 DNA: TGTGCCAGCAGCCAAGTTCGGACTAGCAAAGATACGCAGTATTTT
D gene: TRBD1; J gene: TRBJ1-5; V gene: TRBV9; clone size: .; CDR3 protein: CASSVTGQVNQPQHF; CDR3 DNA: TGTGCCAGCAGCGTAACGGGACAGGTCAATCAGCCCCAGCATTTT
D gene: .; J gene: TRBJ2-7; V gene: TRBV15; clone size: .; CDR3 protein: CATSRERGSYEQYF; CDR3 DNA: TGTGCCACCAGCAGAGAACGGGGCTCCTACGAGCAGTACTTC
D gene: .; J gene: TRBJ1-1; V gene: TRBV30; clone size: .; CDR3 protein: CAWSWGNTEAFF; CDR3 DNA: TGTGCCTGGAGTTGGGGCAACACTGAAGCTTTCTTT
D gene: .; J gene: TRBJ2-3; V gene: TRBV2; clone size: .; CDR3 protein: CASSESFSTDTQYF; CDR3 DNA: TGTGCCAGCAGTGAGAGCTTTAGCACAGATACGCAGTATTTT
D gene: .; J gene: TRBJ2-7; V gene: TRBV9; clone size: .; CDR3 protein: CASSVGRAGALYF; CDR3 DNA: TGTGCCAGCAGCGTAGGTCGGGCGGGGGCATTATACTTC
D gene: .; J gene: TRBJ1-5; V gene: TRBV18; clone size: .; CDR3 protein: CASSTRTGSNQPQHF; CDR3 DNA: TGTGCCAGCTCAACCCGGACGGGGTCCAATCAGCCCCAGCATTTT
D gene: TRBD1; J gene: TRBJ2-6; V gene: TRBV3-1/TRBV3-2; clone size: few; CDR3 protein: CASSQIGQALSGANVLTF; CDR3 DNA: TGTGCCAGCAGCCAAATCGGACAGGCACTCTCTGGGGCCAACGTCCTGACTTTC
D gene: TRBD1; J gene: TRBJ2-7; V gene: TRBV3-1/TRBV3-2; clone size: .; CDR3 protein: CASSQERKTGRLHYEQYF; CDR3 DNA: TGTGCCAGCAGCCAAGAAAGGAAGACAGGGAGACTTCATTACGAGCAGTACTTC
D gene: .; J gene: TRBJ1-5; V gene: TRBV5-1; clone size: .; CDR3 protein: CASSLNTDQPQHF; CDR3 DNA: TGCGCCAGCAGCTTGAATACGGATCAGCCCCAGCATTTT
D gene: .; J gene: TRBJ1-2; V gene: TRBV4-1; clone size: .; CDR3 protein: CASSLDLLANYGYTF; CDR3 DNA: TGCGCCAGCAGCCTTGACCTGCTAGCTAACTATGGCTACACCTTC
D gene: TRBD2; J gene: TRBJ2-5; V gene: TRBV5-1; clone size: .; CDR3 protein: CASGQGTIPETQYF; CDR3 DNA: TGCGCCAGCGGCCAAGGGACTATCCCAGAGACCCAGTACTTC
D gene: TRBD2; J gene: TRBJ2-3; V gene: TRBV9; clone size: .; CDR3 protein: CASSVYGGATDTQYF; CDR3 DNA: TGTGCCAGCAGCGTATACGGGGGGGCAACAGATACGCAGTATTTT
D gene: TRBD1; J gene: TRBJ2-7; V gene: TRBV14; clone size: once; CDR3 protein: CASSPDRGGQYF; CDR3 DNA: TGTGCCAGCAGCCCGGACAGGGGGGGGCAGTACTTC
D gene: .; J gene: TRBJ1-4; V gene: TRBV30; clone size: .; CDR3 protein: CAWRDIGEKLFF; CDR3 DNA: TGTGCCTGGCGAGACATCGGTGAAAAACTGTTTTTT
D gene: TRBD1; J gene: TRBJ2-7; V gene: TRBV30; clone size: .; CDR3 protein: CAWSPRDRDSFEQYF; CDR3 DNA: TGTGCCTGGAGCCCCCGGGACAGGGACTCTTTTGAGCAGTACTTC
D gene: TRBD1; J gene: TRBJ1-2; V gene: TRBV6-1; clone size: .; CDR3 protein: CASSEPGQAFYGYTF; CDR3 DNA: TGTGCCAGCAGTGAACCGGGACAGGCTTTCTATGGCTACACCTTC